This entry concerns a single T cell receptor (beta chain). Different DNA sequences within this sample yield the same CDR3. This sample was included in a study of CD8+ T cells in alopecia areata. There are 12 residues in the CDR3. Trimming removed 2 bases at V and 6 bases at J, with 6 bases between. Germline CDR1 SGHAT, CDR2 FQNNGV. RNA extraction and reverse transcription yielded cDNA as sequencing template. Using immunoSEQ multiplex PCR, the repertoire was profiled, and TCRdb retains in-frame clones only, with some absent. Among about 130,000 clones, roughly 58% were seen once, and the ten largest hold 4.5%. Individuals with alopecia areata gave both lesional scalp punch biopsies and peripheral blood for collection.

The sample consisted of CD4+ T cells sorted from blood, taken at week 0. This chain joins TRBV11-2 and TRBJ2-3; D is unresolved. The source is a human donor with alopecia areata. The CDR3 sequence: CASSLITDTQYF. As DNA, the CDR3 is TGTGCCAGCAGCTTAATCACGGATACGCAGTATTTT.